The rows below give T cell receptor beta chains drawn from one sample of a study of T cell responses to AZD1222 COVID-19 vaccine. Using immunoSEQ multiplex PCR, the repertoire was profiled, and TCRdb retains in-frame clones only, with some absent. The table includes about 27,000 clones, 92% detected once. The sample in question was peripheral blood, obtained 28 days after the second AZD1222 dose. Receptors originate from an adult who received the AZD1222 COVID-19 vaccine. CDR3s include the opening cysteine and the closing phenylalanine or tryptophan. A D gene is named only where the DNA matches it firmly. Part of the rows lack a size; the others show once, few, many or a class for expanded clones.

D gene: NA; V gene: TRBV3-1/TRBV3-2; clone size: NA; J gene: TRBJ2-2; CDR3 DNA: TGTGCCAGCAGCCGGAGACTTGACACCGGGGAGCTGTTTTTT; CDR3 protein: CASSRRLDTGELFF
D gene: TRBD1; V gene: TRBV7-3; clone size: NA; J gene: TRBJ1-2; CDR3 DNA: TGTGCCAGCAGCTTAAGACAGGGAGGTGGCTACACCTTC; CDR3 protein: CASSLRQGGGYTF
D gene: NA; V gene: TRBV28; clone size: NA; J gene: TRBJ1-3; CDR3 DNA: TGTGCCAGCAGCTTTCTTAATGGAAACACCATATATTTT; CDR3 protein: CASSFLNGNTIYF
D gene: TRBD2; V gene: TRBV7-2; clone size: NA; J gene: TRBJ2-1; CDR3 DNA: TGTGCCAGCAGCTTCCCCTTGGGGGGGGGCTCCTACAATGAGCAGTTCTTC; CDR3 protein: CASSFPLGGGSYNEQFF
D gene: TRBD2; V gene: TRBV7-2; clone size: NA; J gene: TRBJ2-7; CDR3 DNA: TGTGCCAGCAGGGGGGGACTAGCGGCCCGGCGGAACGAGCAGTACTTC; CDR3 protein: CASRGGLAARRNEQYF
D gene: NA; V gene: TRBV9; clone size: NA; J gene: TRBJ2-3; CDR3 DNA: TGTGCCAGCAGCGTAATAGGGAGCACAGATACGCAGTATTTT; CDR3 protein: CASSVIGSTDTQYF
D gene: TRBD2; V gene: TRBV7-3; clone size: NA; J gene: TRBJ2-2; CDR3 DNA: TGTGCCAGCAGCTTACCACTAGCGGGAGCGGAACGGGTGGGCACCGGGGAGCTGTTTTTT; CDR3 protein: CASSLPLAGAERVGTGELFF
D gene: NA; V gene: TRBV11-1; clone size: NA; J gene: TRBJ2-3; CDR3 DNA: TGTGCCAGCAGCTTCGGACGGAGCACAGATACGCAGTATTTT; CDR3 protein: CASSFGRSTDTQYF
D gene: NA; V gene: TRBV9; clone size: NA; J gene: TRBJ1-2; CDR3 DNA: TGTGCCAGCGGCGGAGACAGAAGTAACTATGGCTACACCTTC; CDR3 protein: CASGGDRSNYGYTF
D gene: TRBD2; V gene: TRBV28; clone size: NA; J gene: TRBJ2-3; CDR3 DNA: TGTGCCAGCAGACAGACTAGCGGGAGTGTTACAGATACGCAGTATTTT; CDR3 protein: CASRQTSGSVTDTQYF
D gene: TRBD1; V gene: TRBV10-3; clone size: NA; J gene: TRBJ1-2; CDR3 DNA: TGTGCCATCAGGCCCGGACAGGGTGGCTACACCTTC; CDR3 protein: CAIRPGQGGYTF
D gene: NA; V gene: TRBV28; clone size: NA; J gene: TRBJ2-7; CDR3 DNA: TGTGCCAGCAGTTTAGGCTACGAGCAGTACTTC; CDR3 protein: CASSLGYEQYF
D gene: TRBD2; V gene: TRBV9; clone size: NA; J gene: TRBJ2-1; CDR3 DNA: TGTGCCAGCAGCGGGACTAGCGGGAAGGGGGAGCAGTTCTTC; CDR3 protein: CASSGTSGKGEQFF
D gene: NA; V gene: TRBV19; clone size: NA; J gene: TRBJ2-1; CDR3 DNA: TGTGCCAGTAGTGACCTATATGAGCAGTTCTTC; CDR3 protein: CASSDLYEQFF
D gene: NA; V gene: TRBV27; clone size: NA; J gene: TRBJ2-5; CDR3 DNA: TGTGCCAGCAGTTCGCCGGGGGCGGGGAAAGAGACCCAGTACTTC; CDR3 protein: CASSSPGAGKETQYF
D gene: NA; V gene: TRBV5-1; clone size: NA; J gene: TRBJ1-1; CDR3 DNA: TGCGCCAGCAGCTTTAGGGAGAACACTGAAGCTTTCTTT; CDR3 protein: CASSFRENTEAFF
D gene: NA; V gene: TRBV28; clone size: NA; J gene: TRBJ1-2; CDR3 DNA: TGTGCCAGCAAAGACAGGTCTAACTATGGCTACACCTTC; CDR3 protein: CASKDRSNYGYTF
D gene: NA; V gene: TRBV5-6; clone size: NA; J gene: TRBJ2-1; CDR3 DNA: TGTGCCAGCAGCTTGGCCGACGGCCATGAGCAGTTCTTC; CDR3 protein: CASSLADGHEQFF
D gene: TRBD2; V gene: TRBV7-3; clone size: once; J gene: TRBJ2-2; CDR3 DNA: TGTGCCAGCAGCTTAGGTCCTAGCGGTACCGGGGAGCTGTTTTTT; CDR3 protein: CASSLGPSGTGELFF
D gene: NA; V gene: TRBV19; clone size: NA; J gene: TRBJ1-2; CDR3 DNA: TGTGCCATCAAAGCCATGGGGCGACGCTATGGCTACACCTTC; CDR3 protein: CAIKAMGRRYGYTF
D gene: NA; V gene: TRBV5-1; clone size: NA; J gene: TRBJ2-7; CDR3 DNA: TGCGCCAGCAGCCCTGGGGACACCACCTACGAGCAGTACTTC; CDR3 protein: CASSPGDTTYEQYF
D gene: TRBD1; V gene: TRBV9; clone size: NA; J gene: TRBJ2-1; CDR3 DNA: TGTGCCAGCAGCCCAAGACAGGGACACTACAATGAGCAGTTCTTC; CDR3 protein: CASSPRQGHYNEQFF
D gene: NA; V gene: TRBV6-4; clone size: NA; J gene: TRBJ2-1; CDR3 DNA: TGTGCCAGCAGTGACACGGACTACAGCTCCTACAATGAGCAGTTCTTC; CDR3 protein: CASSDTDYSSYNEQFF
D gene: NA; V gene: TRBV4-2; clone size: NA; J gene: TRBJ2-7; CDR3 DNA: TGTGCCAGCCGGGACAAGGGGAATTACGAGCAGTACTTC; CDR3 protein: CASRDKGNYEQYF